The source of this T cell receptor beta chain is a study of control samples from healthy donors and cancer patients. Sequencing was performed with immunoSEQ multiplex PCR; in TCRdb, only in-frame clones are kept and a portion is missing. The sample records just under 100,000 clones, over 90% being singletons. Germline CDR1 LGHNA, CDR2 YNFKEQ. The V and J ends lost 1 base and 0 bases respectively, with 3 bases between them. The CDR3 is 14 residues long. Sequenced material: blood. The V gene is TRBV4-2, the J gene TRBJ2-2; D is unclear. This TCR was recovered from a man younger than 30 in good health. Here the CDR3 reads CASSQGPNTGELFF. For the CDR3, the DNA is TGTGCCAGCAGCCAAGGGCCGAACACCGGGGAGCTGTTTTTT.